The 32 T cell receptor beta chains reported below all come from one sample, sequenced in a study of T cells in Graves' hyperthyroidism and ophthalmopathy. The source material, RNA transcripts, was used to amplify TCR beta CDR3 regions. TCR CDR3 regions were first amplified by RT-PCR with HTBI primers. From the multiplex PCR reads, TCRdb called clonotypes with MiXCR, one entry per CDR3 protein. The sample lists hundreds of thousands of distinct CDR3 sequences, roughly 16% occurring once. Sequenced sample: blood. The source is a woman aged 25 to 39 with Graves' hyperthyroidism.

This clonotype was counted many times. The chain is built from TRBV6-2 or TRBV6-3 and TRBJ1-1; no firm D call. Trimming took 7 bases from V and 7 from J, leaving 19 bases between them. Germline CDR1 MNHEY, CDR2 SVGEGT. The CDR3 spans 14 residues. The CDR3 reads CASTLGGKEGEAFF. Written as DNA, the CDR3 is TGTGCCAGCACCTTAGGAGGGAAGGAGGGTGAAGCTTTCTTT.

The CDR3 DNA reads TGTGCCAGCAGCCTGCTGACTAGCTCGGACACCGGGGAGCTGTTTTTT. Protein sequence: CASSLLTSSDTGELFF. The chain employs TRBV7-8 and TRBJ2-2; the match to TRBD2 covers 7 bases. Germline CDR1 is SGHVS and CDR2 is FQNEAQ. This CDR3 contains 16 residues. V lost 5 bases to trimming and J lost 3 bases; unmatched junction nucleotides: 9.

This clonotype was detected many times. This chain uses TRBV11-2 with TRBJ2-3, with TRBD2 matching 7 bases. V shed 0 bases and J 4 bases; nucleotides not matched to a gene: 4. Germline assignment: CDR1 SGHAT and CDR2 FQNNGV. This CDR3 has 15 residues. CDR3 sequence reads: CASSLEGAGADTQYF. The CDR3 region has the DNA TGTGCCAGCAGCTTAGAAGGGGCGGGGGCAGATACGCAGTATTTT.

This clonotype was found many times. The rearrangement links TRBV30 to TRBJ1-1; tentative D call: TRBD1 (5 bases). Germline lookup yields CDR1 GTSNPN and CDR2 SVGIG (reference sequence). This CDR3 contains 14 residues. The V gene lost 5 bases and the J gene lost 5 bases, with 18 bases spanning the gap. The CDR3 sequence is CAWEYGAGRTEAFF. In DNA form, the CDR3 reads TGTGCCTGGGAGTATGGGGCCGGGAGGACTGAAGCTTTCTTT.

This sequence joins TRBV5-1 and TRBJ2-2; no definite D call. In germline, CDR1 is SGHRS, CDR2 YFSETQ. Trimming took off 5 bases at V and 2 bases at J, with 13 bases between the two ends. This CDR3 is built from 15 residues. The CDR3: CASRPGTPNTGELFF. CDR3 sequence (DNA): TGCGCCAGCAGACCTGGAACACCTAACACCGGGGAGCTGTTTTTT.

V and J are TRBV11-2 and TRBJ2-1; no firm D call. The CDR3 sequence is 11 residues long. Trimming took 3 bases from V and 10 from J, leaving 7 bases between them. Germline assignment: CDR1 SGHAT and CDR2 FQNNGV. The CDR3 nucleotides are TGTGCCAGCAGCTTTCTCAGGGAGCAGTTCTTC. Translated, it gives CASSFLREQFF.

Many counts were recorded for this clonotype. The chain carries TRBV5-1 and TRBJ2-3, with 10 bases lining up with TRBD2. Germline V gene sequence: CDR1 SGHRS, CDR2 YFSETQ. Unmatched junction bases numbered 3, after V lost 0 bases and J lost 5 bases. CDR3 length: 15 amino acids. CDR3 residues: CASSLETSGLDTQYF. The CDR3 DNA reads as TGCGCCAGCAGCTTGGAGACTAGCGGGCTAGATACGCAGTATTTT.

This clonotype was detected many times. The rearrangement joins TRBV6-4 to TRBJ2-7; 7 nucleotides align to TRBD1. With V trimmed by 5 bases and J by 4 bases, 11 bases remained unmatched. The CDR3 consists of 15 residues. From germline, CDR1 is MRHNA and CDR2 SNTAGT. As DNA, the CDR3 is TGTGCCAGCAGTCCATCCTGGGACAGTAAGTACGAGCAGTACTTC. Encoded protein: CASSPSWDSKYEQYF.

This chain joins TRBV4-1 and TRBJ2-3; 13 bases fit TRBD2. This CDR3 has 19 amino acids. Losses at the gene ends were 0 bases for V and 1 base for J; bases not matched to a gene: 7. Germline V gene sequence: CDR1 MGHRA, CDR2 YSYEKL. For the CDR3, the DNA is TGCGCCAGCAGCCAAGATAGCCGGGGACTAGCGGGACGCACAGATACGCAGTATTTT. Its protein is CASSQDSRGLAGRTDTQYF.

The rearrangement joins TRBV7-3 to TRBJ2-5, with TRBD1 matching over 8 bases. The CDR3 extends over 13 amino acids. Germline CDR1 and CDR2: SGHTA and FQGTGA. Trimming took 7 bases from V and 4 from J; bases not matched to a gene: 5. The CDR3 loop reads CASTRGQGETQYF. In nucleotides, the CDR3 is TGTGCCAGCACCAGGGGGCAGGGAGAGACCCAGTACTTC. Full variable domain (remainder filled in from reference TRBV7-3 and TRBJ2-5): GAGVSQTPSNKVTEKGKYVELRCDPISGHTALYWYRQSLGQGPEFLIYFQGTGAADDSGLPNDRFFAVRPEGSVSTLKIQRTERGDSAVYLCASTRGQGETQYFGPGTRLLVL.

The chain links TRBV11-2 to TRBJ1-4, with a weak D call TRBD1 (6 bases). CDR3 length: 14 residues. Germline assignment: CDR1 SGHAT and CDR2 FQNNGV. Trimming stripped 6 bases from V and 9 bases from J, with 17 bases between. The CDR3 sequence: CASSASGGRKKLFF. In DNA form, the CDR3 reads TGTGCCAGCAGTGCGAGCGGGGGGCGAAAAAAACTGTTTTTT.

This clonotype appeared many times. The J gene is TRBJ1-2, the V gene TRBV12-3 or TRBV12-4; possible D gene TRBD1, 5 bases. The CDR3 is made up of 15 amino acids. Trimming cost V 2 bases and J 1 base, with 11 bases left between them. The CDR3 coding sequence is TGTGCCAGCAGTTTAAGGGACCCCGTTAACTATGGCTACACCTTC. Translated: CASSLRDPVNYGYTF.

This clonotype was recorded at least ten times. The gene calls are TRBV3-1 and TRBJ2-1; TRBD2 might be the D (5 bases). The CDR3 contains 15 residues. Germline-derived CDR1 and CDR2 are LGHDT and YNNKEL (reference sequence). Trimming pared 2 bases from V and 1 base from J, leaving 9 bases between. CDR3 nucleotide sequence: TGTGCCAGCAGCCAACTGGGGAGTTCCTACAATGAGCAGTTCTTC. Translation: CASSQLGSSYNEQFF.

This clonotype was counted only a few times. The chain carries TRBV19 and TRBJ2-7; TRBD1 agrees at 7 bases. The germline V gene has CDR1 LNHDA and CDR2 SQIVND (reference sequence). With V trimmed by 3 bases and J by 0 bases, 5 bases remained unmatched. This CDR3 has 15 amino acids. DNA for the CDR3: TGTGCCAGTAGTATTCCAGGGGGTACCTCCTACGAGCAGTACTTC. It codes for CASSIPGGTSYEQYF.

This clonotype appeared a few times. V is TRBV4-2 and J is TRBJ2-7; TRBD2 matches at 12 bases. This CDR3 comprises 14 residues. Trimming at V came to 4 bases and at J to 6 bases, leaving 4 bases not matched to a gene. Germline lookup yields CDR1 LGHNA and CDR2 YNFKEQ. This CDR3 is CASSPLAGGGEQYF. DNA for the CDR3: TGTGCCAGCAGCCCTCTAGCGGGAGGGGGCGAGCAGTACTTC.

The genes are TRBV7-8 and TRBJ1-2; D remains ambiguous. Deletions cut 1 base from V and 2 bases from J, with 11 bases between. Germline V gives CDR1 SGHVS, CDR2 FQNEAQ. The CDR3 has 15 residues. Here the CDR3 reads CASSLEVRTNYGYTF. The CDR3 DNA reads TGTGCCAGCAGCTTAGAGGTCAGGACGAACTATGGCTACACCTTC.

This clonotype was recorded many times. V usage is TRBV9 and J usage is TRBJ2-3; perhaps TRBD2 as D (5 bases). The CDR3 loop spans 15 amino acids. The germline gives CDR1 SGDLS, CDR2 YYNGEE. V lost 0 bases to trimming and J lost 6 bases, with 14 bases between them. This chain's CDR3 is CASSVVGSTGDTQYF. In DNA, the CDR3 is TGTGCCAGCAGCGTAGTCGGTTCTACGGGGGATACGCAGTATTTT.

This clonotype showed up many times. This chain connects TRBV24-1 to TRBJ2-5, with D possibly being TRBD2 (6 bases). The CDR3 sequence is 14 residues long. V gave up 0 bases and J gave up 2 bases, with 6 bases separating them. CDR1 is KGHDR and CDR2 is SFDVKD in the germline V gene. Here the CDR3 reads CATSDLGGQETQYF. CDR3 DNA sequence: TGTGCCACCAGTGATTTGGGGGGGCAAGAGACCCAGTACTTC.

The chain joins TRBV27 to TRBJ2-1, with TRBD2 matching 9 bases. The V and J ends lost 5 bases and 4 bases, in that order; junction bases with no gene match: 9. Germline V CDR1 and CDR2: MNHEY, SMNVEV (reference sequence). The CDR3 is 16 amino acids. The CDR3 protein is CASSDPGTSSYNEQFF. As DNA, the CDR3 is TGTGCCAGCAGTGATCCCGGGACTAGCTCTTACAATGAGCAGTTCTTC.

The gene calls are TRBV5-1 and TRBJ2-4, with D possibly matching TRBD2 (6 bases). Trimming pared 4 bases from V and 7 bases from J, leaving 18 bases between. The CDR3 has 15 residues. Germline loops: CDR1 SGHRS, CDR2 YFSETQ. CDR3 region: CASSPQVAGRNIQYF. Written as DNA, the CDR3 is TGCGCCAGCAGCCCACAAGTGGCAGGGAGGAACATTCAGTACTTC.

The chain is built from TRBV11-2 and TRBJ2-1, with TRBD2 matching over 12 bases. CDR1 SGHAT and CDR2 FQNNGV come from the germline V gene. This CDR3 contains 16 residues. Unmatched junction bases numbered 12, after V lost 1 base and J lost 14 bases. The CDR3 here is CASSLGASGRAGQEFF. The CDR3 DNA reads as TGTGCCAGCAGCTTAGGGGCTAGCGGGAGGGCCGGTCAGGAGTTCTTC.

This clonotype has a count of ten or more. This chain joins TRBV28 and TRBJ2-2; TRBD2 matches 9 bases. The germline V gene has CDR1 MDHEN and CDR2 SYDVKM. The CDR3 is 15 residues long. Trimming at V came to 2 bases and at J to 4 bases, leaving 2 bases not matched to a gene. DNA of the CDR3: TGTGCCAGCAGTTTAACGACTAGCGGCACCGGGGAGCTGTTTTTT. Translated, it gives CASSLTTSGTGELFF.

This chain connects TRBV5-1 to TRBJ2-7; 13 bases agree with TRBD2. Germline CDR1 SGHRS, CDR2 YFSETQ. After removal of 0 bases from V and 7 bases from J, the junction contained 7 bases not matched to a gene. This CDR3 spans 16 amino acids. CDR3 nucleotide sequence: TGCGCCAGCAGCTTGGAGGTAGGACTAGCGGGAGAAGAGCAGTACTTC. Residues: CASSLEVGLAGEEQYF.

In its sample, this clonotype was seen many times. The genes are TRBV5-1 and TRBJ2-1; 8 bases are a match to TRBD1. V was clipped by 4 bases and J by 1 base; unmatched bases: 7. Germline assignment: CDR1 SGHRS and CDR2 YFSETQ. The CDR3 is 16 amino acids. This CDR3 is CASSPLQGVSYNEQFF. DNA for the CDR3: TGCGCCAGCAGCCCTCTACAGGGGGTGTCCTACAATGAGCAGTTCTTC.

This clonotype was found a few times. V usage is TRBV7-8 and J usage is TRBJ2-7; possibly TRBD2 for D (6 bases). The CDR3 is made up of 14 amino acids. CDR1 is SGHVS and CDR2 is FQNEAQ in the germline V gene. The V end was cut by 5 bases, the J end by 3 bases, with 14 bases between. CDR3 nucleotides: TGTGCCAGCAGCGTGGCCCGGGGGAACTACGAGCAGTACTTC. Translation gives CASSVARGNYEQYF.

At least ten counts were recorded for this clonotype. The V call is TRBV28, the J call TRBJ2-4; D is unclear. Germline values: CDR1 MDHEN, CDR2 SYDVKM. The CDR3 is 13 amino acids. The ends were cut back, 3 bases at V and 3 bases at J, with 6 bases in the middle. CDR3 sequence reads: CASSLWGKNIQYF. The CDR3 DNA reads as TGTGCCAGCAGTTTGTGGGGCAAAAACATTCAGTACTTC.

This clonotype occurred a few times. The chain couples TRBV29-1 to TRBJ2-1, with D possibly TRBD2 on 5 matching bases. The germline V gene encodes CDR1 SQVTM and CDR2 ANQGSEA. Trimming pared 2 bases from V and 9 bases from J, leaving 23 bases between. The length of the CDR3 is 16 residues. As DNA, the CDR3 is TGCAGCGTTGAATTCCCCGGCCCCACCTCGGCGGGTGAGCAGTTCTTC. Protein: CSVEFPGPTSAGEQFF.

This clonotype was seen a few times. This chain links TRBV20-1 with TRBJ2-1; 8 bases agree with TRBD2. The length of the CDR3 is 15 residues. The junction had 7 bases not matched to a gene; V was cut back by 3 bases and J by 3 bases. Germline CDR1 is DFQATT and CDR2 is SNEGSKA (reference sequence). The CDR3 region is CSASSASGYYNEQFF. CDR3 DNA: TGCAGTGCTAGTTCGGCTAGCGGGTACTACAATGAGCAGTTCTTC.

This clonotype was seen a few times. V is TRBV5-6 and J is TRBJ2-7, with TRBD2 as a possible D gene (5 bases). Germline-derived CDR1 and CDR2 are SGHDT and YYEEEE. The CDR3 covers 14 residues. V lost 4 bases and J lost 3, with 14 bases in between. CDR3 protein: CASSVDEGVYEQYF. The CDR3 nucleotides are TGTGCCAGCAGCGTAGACGAGGGAGTCTACGAGCAGTACTTC.

This clonotype was counted only a few times. The chain has TRBV6-5 and TRBJ1-1; D is unclear. Trimming removed 2 bases from V and 10 bases from J, with 14 bases in between. The CDR3 spans 13 residues. Germline CDR1 reads MNHEY; CDR2 reads SVGAGI. The CDR3 nucleotides are TGTGCCAGCAGTTACACTCCGCGGGAGGGAGCTTTCTTT. Its protein product is CASSYTPREGAFF.

This clonotype was recorded only once. A much larger clone differs from this one at a single base, so this may be a read error. CDR3 nucleotide sequence: TGTGCCATCAGTGAGCGTCGGACAGAAAATTCACCCCTCCACTTT. Amino acid sequence: CAISERRTENSPLHF. The gene calls are TRBV10-3 and TRBJ1-6, with a possible D match to TRBD1 (6 bases). The CDR3 runs to 15 residues. CDR1 and CDR2 from the germline V gene are ENHRY and SYGVKD. Between the trimmed V and J ends, which lost 2 bases and 7 bases, there was a span of 12 bases.

The genes are TRBV7-9 and TRBJ1-1; D is ambiguous. Trimming cost V 4 bases and J 3 bases, with 9 bases left between them. Germline CDR1 is SEHNR and CDR2 is FQNEAQ (reference sequence). The CDR3 is 13 amino acids. This CDR3 reads CASSSGVDTEAFF. As DNA, the CDR3 is TGTGCCAGCAGCTCCGGGGTCGACACTGAAGCTTTCTTT.